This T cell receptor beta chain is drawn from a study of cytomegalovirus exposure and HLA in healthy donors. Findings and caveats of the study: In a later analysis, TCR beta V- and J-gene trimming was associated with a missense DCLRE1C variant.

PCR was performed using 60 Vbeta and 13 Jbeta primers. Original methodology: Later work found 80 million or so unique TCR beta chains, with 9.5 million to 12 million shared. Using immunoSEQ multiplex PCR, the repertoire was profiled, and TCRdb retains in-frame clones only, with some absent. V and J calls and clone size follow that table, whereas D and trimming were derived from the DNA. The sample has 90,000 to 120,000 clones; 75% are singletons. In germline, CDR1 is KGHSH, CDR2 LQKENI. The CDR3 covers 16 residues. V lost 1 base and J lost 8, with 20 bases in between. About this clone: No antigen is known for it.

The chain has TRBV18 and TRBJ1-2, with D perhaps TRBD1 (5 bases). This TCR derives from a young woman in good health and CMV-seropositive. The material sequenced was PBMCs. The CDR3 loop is CASSPQESPPGGGYTF. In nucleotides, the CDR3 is TGTGCCAGCTCACCACAGGAATCGCCTCCGGGGGGGGGCTACACCTTC.